A selection of T cell receptor beta chains follows, all from one sample in a study of blood T cell repertoires in COVID-19. Repertoires were generated with immunoSEQ multiplex PCR, while TCRdb's copy carries only in-frame clones and drops some. The data show 240,000 or so clones, more than 85% seen once. Sample: peripheral blood. The receptors were sampled from a woman in her seventies with active or convalescent COVID-19. The CDR3 runs from the conserved cysteine through the conserved F or W. Each record gives: V gene, D gene, clone size, J gene, CDR3 DNA, CDR3 protein. D genes are given only for firm matches. Only some rows state a clone size, as once, few, many or a class for expanded clones.

TRBV9	.	.	TRBJ1-5	TGTGCCAGCAGCCGACAGGAGTATAGCAATCAGCCCCAGCATTTT	CASSRQEYSNQPQHF
TRBV5-1	.	.	TRBJ1-6	TGCGCCAGCAGCGAACAGCCCGATTCACCCCTCCACTTT	CASSEQPDSPLHF
TRBV11-2	.	.	TRBJ2-2	TGTGCCAGCAGCTCCCCCAGGGGGAACACCGGGGAGCTGTTTTTT	CASSSPRGNTGELFF
TRBV27	TRBD1	.	TRBJ1-2	TGTGCCAGCAACCCGACAGGGACTGGAGGCTACACCTTC	CASNPTGTGGYTF
TRBV5-1	.	.	TRBJ2-6	TGCGCCAGCAGCTACTACTCTGGGGCCAACGTCCTGACTTTC	CASSYYSGANVLTF
TRBV9	TRBD2	.	TRBJ2-1	TGTGCCAGCAGCCCTCGGTTGGAGCGGGGGGTGAATGAGCAGTTCTTC	CASSPRLERGVNEQFF
TRBV7-9	TRBD1	.	TRBJ1-2	TGTGCCAGCAGCCCGGGACAGGGGGCGTCCAATGGCTACACCTTC	CASSPGQGASNGYTF
TRBV6-5	.	.	TRBJ2-2	TGTGCCAGCCGTCAGGGCGATATTTGGAACGGGGAGCTGTTTTTT	CASRQGDIWNGELFF
TRBV2	.	.	TRBJ1-5	TGTGCCAGCACGGGGGGAGGGGCCCAGCATTTT	CASTGGGAQHF
TRBV4-3	TRBD2	.	TRBJ2-7	TGCGCCAGCAGCCACGCCCGTGGTAGCGGGGGGTCCCTCGAGCAGTACTTC	CASSHARGSGGSLEQYF
TRBV5-5	TRBD1	.	TRBJ2-7	TGTGCCAGCAGCCGTCTGGGACAGGTCCCCCACGAGCAGTACTTC	CASSRLGQVPHEQYF
TRBV28	.	.	TRBJ1-1	TGTGCCAGCAGTCCGTCTATCCCCGAAGCTTTCTTT	CASSPSIPEAFF
TRBV20-1	.	.	TRBJ2-1	TGCAGTGCTAGAGATTTAAATGAGCAGTTCTTC	CSARDLNEQFF
TRBV7-7	.	few	TRBJ2-1	TGTGCCAGCAGCTATCCAGGTGGGGAGCAGTTCTTC	CASSYPGGEQFF
TRBV7-8	TRBD2	.	TRBJ2-2	TGTGCCAGCAGTTTTAGCGGGGGGGCTGGGGAGCTGTTTTTT	CASSFSGGAGELFF
TRBV6-5	TRBD1	.	TRBJ1-2	TGTGCCAGCAGAACACTTCGACAGGGCTCCTACACCTTC	CASRTLRQGSYTF
TRBV6-5	.	.	TRBJ2-7	TGTGCCAGCACTGGACCCCGACCGGGGGAGCAGTACTTC	CASTGPRPGEQYF
TRBV6-2/TRBV6-3	.	once	TRBJ1-5	TGTGCCAGCAGTTACGAGGGTGGCAATCAGCCCCAGCATTTT	CASSYEGGNQPQHF
TRBV7-9	.	.	TRBJ1-4	TGTGCCAGCAGCTTGACTCGGAACACTAATGAAAAACTGTTTTTT	CASSLTRNTNEKLFF
TRBV3-1/TRBV3-2	TRBD2	.	TRBJ2-7	TGTGCCAGCAGCCAATACCTAGCGGGCACCTACGAGCAGTACTTC	CASSQYLAGTYEQYF
TRBV6-5	.	.	TRBJ2-3	TGTGCCAGCAGTTACGGGTTCACCGGGGGCACAGATACGCAGTATTTT	CASSYGFTGGTDTQYF
TRBV29-1	TRBD1	.	TRBJ1-4	TGCAGCGTTGAAGATGAGAGAGGGGGCAGGACTAATGAAAAACTGTTTTTT	CSVEDERGGRTNEKLFF
TRBV6-1	.	few	TRBJ1-2	TGTGCCAGCAGTGAAGCTGACAGTAATCCTTATGGCTACACCTTC	CASSEADSNPYGYTF
TRBV18	.	few	TRBJ1-1	TGTGCCAGCTCACCAACACAGGGAAGCACTGAAGCTTTCTTT	CASSPTQGSTEAFF
TRBV20-1	.	.	TRBJ1-6	TGCAGTGCTAGTGTCGGTGGTTCACCCCTCCACTTT	CSASVGGSPLHF
TRBV25-1	.	.	TRBJ1-1	TGTGCCAGCAGTGGTGAGGGTGTCGCTGAAGCTTTCTTT	CASSGEGVAEAFF